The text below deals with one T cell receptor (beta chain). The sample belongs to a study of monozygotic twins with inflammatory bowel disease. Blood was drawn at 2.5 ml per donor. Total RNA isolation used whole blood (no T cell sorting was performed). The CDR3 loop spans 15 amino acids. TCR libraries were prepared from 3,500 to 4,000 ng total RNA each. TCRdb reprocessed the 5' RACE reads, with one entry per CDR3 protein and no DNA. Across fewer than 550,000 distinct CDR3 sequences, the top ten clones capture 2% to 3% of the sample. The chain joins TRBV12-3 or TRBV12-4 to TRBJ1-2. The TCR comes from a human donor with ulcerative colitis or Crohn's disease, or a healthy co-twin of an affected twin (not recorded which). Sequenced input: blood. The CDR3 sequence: CASSLSSGSLYGYTF.